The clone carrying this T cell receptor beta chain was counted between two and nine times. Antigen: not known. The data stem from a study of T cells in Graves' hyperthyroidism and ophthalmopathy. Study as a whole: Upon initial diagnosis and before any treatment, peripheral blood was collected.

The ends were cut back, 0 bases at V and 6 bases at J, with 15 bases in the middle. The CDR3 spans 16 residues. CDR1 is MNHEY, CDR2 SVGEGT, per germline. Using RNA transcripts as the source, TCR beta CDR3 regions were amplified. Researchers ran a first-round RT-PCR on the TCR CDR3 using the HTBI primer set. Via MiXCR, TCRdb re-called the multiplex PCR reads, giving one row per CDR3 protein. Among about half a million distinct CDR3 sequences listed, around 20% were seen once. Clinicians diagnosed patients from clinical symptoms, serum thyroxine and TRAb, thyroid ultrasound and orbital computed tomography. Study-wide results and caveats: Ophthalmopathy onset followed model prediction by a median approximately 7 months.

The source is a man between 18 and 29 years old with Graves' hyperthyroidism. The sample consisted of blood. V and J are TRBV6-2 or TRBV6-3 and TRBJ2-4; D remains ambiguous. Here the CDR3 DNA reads TGTGCCAGCAGTTACTCGGACCCCACCTATAGAAACATTCAGTACTTC. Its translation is CASSYSDPTYRNIQYF.